The clone carrying this T cell receptor (beta chain) has more than one count but fewer than ten. MiXCR, run by TCRdb on the RT-PCR reads, gives a single entry per CDR3 protein. Here the sample spans 150,000 to 250,000 distinct CDR3 sequences, around two fifths being singletons. This sample is drawn from a study of patients and donors after allogeneic stem cell transplantation. J was trimmed by 0 bases and V by 0 bases; bases with no gene match: 8. Germline loops: CDR1 MNHNY, CDR2 SVGAGI (reference sequence). The CDR3 is made up of 18 amino acids. What was sequenced was blood, either unsorted or a sorted T cell fraction (not recorded which). This TCR derives from a human donor who was either an allogeneic HSCT recipient or a stem cell or donor lymphocyte infusion donor (not recorded which). It is not recorded whose cells these are; they may come from a transplant donor. V and J are TRBV6-6 and TRBJ2-3, with 8 bases fitting TRBD2. CDR3: CASSYSSGRSHSTDTQYF. DNA of the CDR3: TGTGCCAGCAGTTACTCGAGCGGGAGAAGCCATAGCACAGATACGCAGTATTTT.